The 23 T cell receptor beta chains in this list originate from one sample, sequenced in a study of spatial heterogeneity in lung cancer. The time point: sample taken at primary tumor resection. TCRdb independently ran MiXCR on the 5' RACE reads; one entry per CDR3 protein. The data contain 20,000 to 25,000 distinct CDR3 sequences, about 5% of them singletons. The sample in question was PBMCs, obtained at surgery. These receptors came from a male donor with early-stage non-small cell lung cancer.

This clonotype came up many times. V and J are TRBV6-2 or TRBV6-3 and TRBJ2-7; 9 bases are shared with TRBD1. The CDR3 is made up of 13 amino acids. The V and J ends lost 1 base and 6 bases, in that order; junction bases with no gene match: 1. Germline loops: CDR1 MNHEY, CDR2 SVGEGT. The CDR3 protein is CASSYWDRAEQYF. The CDR3 bases are TGTGCCAGCAGTTACTGGGACAGGGCCGAGCAGTACTTC.

This clonotype was seen many times. V and J are TRBV18 and TRBJ2-2, with TRBD1 matching over 7 bases. This CDR3 comprises 15 residues. The germline CDR1 and CDR2 sequences are KGHSH and LQKENI. J gave up 6 bases and V 3 bases, and 7 bases lay outside the gene matches. This chain's CDR3 is CASSPASGTAGELFF. CDR3 coding DNA: TGTGCCAGCTCACCGGCCTCCGGGACAGCCGGGGAGCTGTTTTTT.

The gene calls are TRBV12-3 or TRBV12-4 and TRBJ2-1; D is possibly TRBD1 (6 bases). The CDR3 totals 15 residues. The V gene lost 6 bases and the J gene lost 2 bases, with 14 bases spanning the gap. The DNA for the CDR3 is TGTGCCAGCAGCCCCAGAAGGGGGACCTACAATGAGCAGTTCTTC. Protein product: CASSPRRGTYNEQFF.

The rearrangement joins TRBV7-2 to TRBJ1-3; no clear D. Germline lookup yields CDR1 SGHTA and CDR2 FQGNSA. V gave up 6 bases and J gave up 0 bases, with 9 bases separating them. The CDR3 is 14 residues long. This chain's CDR3 is CASSQAFSGNTIYF. CDR3 in DNA: TGTGCCAGCAGTCAGGCGTTCTCTGGAAACACCATATATTTT.

This clonotype came up many times. The gene calls are TRBV7-3 and TRBJ2-3, with 7 bases lining up with TRBD1. V lost 1 base, J lost 2 bases, and 6 bases stayed unmatched. Germline CDR1 SGHTA, CDR2 FQGTGA. The CDR3 contains 16 residues. In nucleotides, the CDR3 is TGTGCCAGCAGCTTAAAGGGACAGTCCGCCACAGATACGCAGTATTTT. Translated: CASSLKGQSATDTQYF.

Notes on this clonotype: A much larger clone sits a single nucleotide away, making a read error possible. The V call is TRBV9, the J call TRBJ2-3; TRBD2 matches at 8 bases. The V gene's germline CDR1 is SGDLS and CDR2 YYNGEE. This CDR3 is 17 amino acids long. Trimming took 4 bases from V and 6 from J; bases not matched to a gene: 16. CDR3 amino acids: CASSSPRGGSLEDTQYF. The CDR3 DNA reads as TGTGCCAGCAGCTCCCCCCGGGGGGGGTCCCTGGAGGATACGCAGTATTTT.

In its sample, this clonotype was seen a few times. Here the CDR3 reads CASSPGQGANEQFF. The CDR3 DNA sequence: TGTGCCAGTTCGCCGGGACAGGGGGCCAATGAGCAGTTCTTC. The rearrangement links TRBV27 to TRBJ2-1; 12 bases fit TRBD1. CDR1 MNHEY and CDR2 SMNVEV come from the germline V gene (reference sequence). The CDR3 covers 14 residues. V lost 9 bases to trimming and J lost 6 bases; unmatched junction nucleotides: 6.

This clonotype is medium-sized by share. The chain combines TRBV7-6 with TRBJ2-7, with 7 bases matching TRBD2. Trimming removed 8 bases from V and 0 bases from J; junction bases left unmatched: 7. Per the germline V gene, CDR1 is SGHVS and CDR2 is FNYEAQ. CDR3 length: 14 residues. CDR3 bases: TGTGCCAGCGGCCACACTAGCGTCTCCTACGAGCAGTACTTC. Amino acid sequence: CASGHTSVSYEQYF.

This clonotype turned up a few times. The chain carries TRBV7-9 and TRBJ1-5; D remains ambiguous. From germline, CDR1 is SEHNR and CDR2 FQNEAQ (reference sequence). V was cut by 6 bases and J by 5 bases, with 8 bases left in between. This CDR3 spans 12 amino acids. This chain's CDR3 is CASSGGHQPQHF. The CDR3 DNA follows: TGTGCCAGCAGTGGCGGACATCAGCCCCAGCATTTT.

The chain carries TRBV3-1 and TRBJ2-2; 9 bases map to TRBD2. CDR1 is LGHDT, CDR2 YNNKEL, per germline (reference sequence). The trim removed 3 bases at V and 4 bases at J, leaving 3 bases unmatched. The CDR3 sequence is 15 residues long. This CDR3 is CASSHALAGTGELFF. For the CDR3, the DNA is TGTGCCAGCAGCCATGCACTAGCGGGCACCGGGGAGCTGTTTTTT.

This clonotype has at least ten counts. V usage is TRBV7-9 and J usage is TRBJ2-5; D may be TRBD2 (6 bases). From germline, CDR1 is SEHNR and CDR2 FQNEAQ (reference sequence). Trimming removed 5 bases from V and 5 bases from J, with 15 bases in between. The CDR3 covers 14 residues. This chain's CDR3 is CASSIQEGSETQYF. The CDR3 DNA reads TGTGCCAGCAGCATACAGGAGGGGTCCGAGACCCAGTACTTC. Together with reference TRBV7-9 and TRBJ2-5, the CDR3 gives the full variable domain: DTGVSQNPRHKITKRGQNVTFRCDPISEHNRLYWYRQTLGQGPEFLTYFQNEAQLEKSRLLSDRFSAERPKGSFSTLEIQRTEQGDSAMYLCASSIQEGSETQYFGPGTRLLVL.

The CDR3, as DNA: TGCAGCGTTGCTCCACAGGGGAACAATGAGCAGTTCTTC. Amino acid sequence: CSVAPQGNNEQFF. V usage is TRBV29-1 and J usage is TRBJ2-1; 7 bases align to TRBD1. With 4 bases clipped from V and 5 bases from J, the junction kept 5 bases outside the gene matches. The CDR3 loop spans 13 amino acids. CDR1 and CDR2 from the germline V gene are SQVTM and ANQGSEA.

This clonotype ranks as medium-sized. The J gene is TRBJ2-3, the V gene TRBV27; D remains unclear. Deletions cut 3 bases from V and 3 bases from J, with 13 bases between. The CDR3 loop spans 15 amino acids. Germline V gives CDR1 MNHEY, CDR2 SMNVEV (reference sequence). The CDR3: CASSFLPPLTDTQYF. The CDR3 DNA reads as TGTGCCAGCAGTTTTTTACCCCCTCTAACAGATACGCAGTATTTT.

This clonotype has a handful of counts. V is TRBV7-2 and J is TRBJ1-1; weak D call: TRBD1 (5 bases). The CDR3 extends over 15 amino acids. Germline V gives CDR1 SGHTA, CDR2 FQGNSA. With 1 base removed from V and 5 bases from J, the gap between germline ends came to 14 bases. The CDR3 is CASSLGAGISTEAFF. The CDR3 coding sequence is TGTGCCAGCAGCTTAGGGGCAGGGATAAGTACTGAAGCTTTCTTT.

This clonotype was observed at least ten times. The CDR3 reads CASSFGGGMNTEAFF. CDR3 bases: TGTGCCAGCAGTTTTGGTGGAGGAATGAACACTGAAGCTTTCTTT. The V gene is TRBV28, the J gene TRBJ1-1; D uncertain. Deletions cut 3 bases from V and 0 bases from J, with 11 bases between. The CDR3 totals 15 residues. From germline, CDR1 is MDHEN and CDR2 SYDVKM.

This clonotype was observed at least ten times. The chain is built from TRBV20-1 and TRBJ2-1, with D maybe TRBD1 (6 bases). Germline lookup yields CDR1 DFQATT and CDR2 SNEGSKA (reference sequence). Deletions cut 6 bases from V and 6 bases from J, with 15 bases between. There are 13 residues in the CDR3. CDR3 amino acids: CSALRGSANEQFF. As DNA, the CDR3 is TGCAGTGCACTGAGGGGGTCGGCCAATGAGCAGTTCTTC.

This clonotype was recorded at least ten times. The V and J genes are TRBV5-5 and TRBJ2-2, with 9 bases lining up with TRBD1. CDR3 length equals 17 residues. V shed 0 bases and J 5 bases; nucleotides not matched to a gene: 8. Per the germline V gene, CDR1 is SGHKS and CDR2 is YYEKEE (reference sequence). CDR3 region: CASSLALGQGETGELFF. In DNA, the CDR3 is TGTGCCAGCAGCTTGGCCCTGGGACAGGGTGAAACCGGGGAGCTGTTTTTT.

This clonotype has a handful of counts. V gene TRBV19 combines with J gene TRBJ2-7; 12 positions agree with TRBD2. J lost 4 bases, V lost 8 bases, and 9 bases had no gene match. The germline CDR1 and CDR2 sequences are LNHDA and SQIVND (reference sequence). This CDR3 has 15 amino acids. The DNA for the CDR3 is TGTGCCAGTCGCCCGACTAGCGGGAGAGGGTACGAGCAGTACTTC. It codes for CASRPTSGRGYEQYF.

Regarding this clonotype: This may stem from a read error, because a much larger clone lies one nucleotide away. The chain combines TRBV20-1 with TRBJ1-5, with 8 bases that match TRBD1. The CDR3 extends over 14 amino acids. Germline lookup yields CDR1 DFQATT and CDR2 SNEGSKA (reference sequence). The ends lost 5 bases at V and 3 bases at J; junction bases unmatched: 6. CDR3 bases: TGCAGTGCTGGTCACAGGGGGGCCAATCAGCCCCAGCATTTT. It is translated as CSAGHRGANQPQHF.

This clonotype has a count of ten or more. The rearrangement uses TRBV28 and TRBJ2-7; the match to TRBD2 covers 11 bases. This CDR3 is built from 15 residues. V trimming: 9 bases; J trimming: 6 bases; junction bases outside the gene matches: 13. Germline CDR1 and CDR2: MDHEN and SYDVKM. The CDR3 here is CASRTSGSFPVEQYF. The CDR3 DNA is TGTGCCAGTCGAACTAGCGGGAGCTTTCCGGTCGAGCAGTACTTC.

Many counts were recorded for this clonotype. The chain carries TRBV19 and TRBJ1-5; D is unclear. The CDR3 spans 14 residues. Between the trimmed V and J ends, which lost 9 bases and 4 bases, there was a span of 16 bases. Looked up from germline, CDR1 is LNHDA and CDR2 is SQIVND (reference sequence). This chain's CDR3 is CASRTWTDNQPQHF. CDR3 bases: TGTGCCAGCCGAACCTGGACCGATAATCAGCCCCAGCATTTT.

The J gene is TRBJ1-4, the V gene TRBV7-9; D is unresolved. The germline V gene encodes CDR1 SEHNR and CDR2 FQNEAQ (reference sequence). Trimming pared 4 bases from V and 0 bases from J, leaving 9 bases between. The CDR3 runs 15 residues. The CDR3 loop reads CASSWWTATNEKLFF. CDR3 nucleotide sequence: TGTGCCAGCAGCTGGTGGACGGCAACTAATGAAAAACTGTTTTTT.

In its sample, this clonotype was seen many times. The chain is built from TRBV12-3 or TRBV12-4 and TRBJ2-7; 15 positions match TRBD2. V lost 5 bases to trimming and J lost 7 bases; unmatched junction nucleotides: 9. CDR3 length: 16 residues. The CDR3 DNA follows: TGTGCCAGCAGTGCCCGGACTAGCGGGGGGGCTCGGGAGCAGTACTTC. Translated: CASSARTSGGAREQYF.